This entry lists 23 T cell receptor beta chains sequenced from one sample in a study of shared clonotypes between healthy human individuals. Profiled with immunoSEQ multiplex PCR; TCRdb holds only in-frame clones, not every one. The sample shows millions of clones, more than 80% of them seen only once. Sequences were obtained from naive CD4+ T cells from PBMCs. Regarding subset: CD45RA+ positively selected. These receptors were collected from a man in his late teens or twenties in good health. Some clones in this sample may be carry-over from other donors' samples.

The V and J genes are TRBV13 and TRBJ1-4; unclear D gene. From germline, CDR1 is PRHDT and CDR2 FYEKMQ (reference sequence). Trimming shortened V by 6 bases and J by 0 bases, and 14 bases separated the two germline ends. The CDR3 length is 16 residues. The CDR3, as DNA: TGTGCCAGCAGGCGTCTCGGGAGCACAACTAATGAAAAACTGTTTTTT. It translates to CASRRLGSTTNEKLFF.

Regarding this clone: Other DNA sequences of this sample code for an identical CDR3. The chain links TRBV2 to TRBJ2-7; TRBD2 matches at 10 bases. The ends lost 7 bases at V and 0 bases at J; junction bases unmatched: 3. CDR1 and CDR2 (germline): SNHLY, FYNNEI. The CDR3 runs 14 residues. The DNA of the CDR3 is TGTGCCAGCACTGGACTAGCGGACTCCTACGAGCAGTACTTC. Protein product: CASTGLADSYEQYF.

This clone was seen more than once but under ten times. The CDR3 spells CASSEKGAMNTEAFF. The CDR3 bases are TGTGCCAGCAGCGAGAAGGGTGCTATGAACACTGAAGCTTTCTTT. This chain connects TRBV9 to TRBJ1-1; D is unclear. The CDR3 is 15 residues long. CDR1 is SGDLS and CDR2 is YYNGEE in the germline V gene. V gave up 3 bases and J gave up 0 bases, with 12 bases separating them. Combining the CDR3 with reference TRBV9 and TRBJ1-1 gives the whole variable domain DSGVTQTPKHLITATGQRVTLRCSPRSGDLSVYWYQQSLDQGLQFLIQYYNGEERAKGNILERFSAQQFPDLHSELNLSSLELGDSALYFCASSEKGAMNTEAFFGQGTRLTVV.

Points on this clone: Additional DNA sequences in this sample encode the identical CDR3. The chain couples TRBV5-1 to TRBJ1-1; the D is unclear. V was shortened by 0 bases and J by 1 base, with 7 bases between the two germline ends. Germline-derived CDR1 and CDR2 are SGHRS and YFSETQ. The CDR3 extends over 14 amino acids. CDR3: CASSLDRPNTEAFF. The CDR3, as DNA: TGCGCCAGCAGCTTGGACCGGCCGAACACTGAAGCTTTCTTT.

The chain uses TRBV9 and TRBJ1-5; 7 nucleotides agree with TRBD1. CDR3 size: 14 residues. Germline-derived CDR1 and CDR2 are SGDLS and YYNGEE. V lost 4 bases, J lost 4 bases, and 5 bases stayed unmatched. The CDR3: CASSLGQVNQPQHF. The DNA for the CDR3 is TGTGCCAGCAGCCTTGGACAGGTTAATCAGCCCCAGCATTTT.

The chain combines TRBV30 with TRBJ1-2; D not resolved. The V gene lost 0 bases and the J gene lost 0 bases, with 11 bases spanning the gap. Germline loops: CDR1 GTSNPN, CDR2 SVGIG (reference sequence). The CDR3 has 15 residues. The CDR3 protein is CAWSVPPTTNYGYTF. CDR3 coding DNA: TGTGCCTGGAGTGTCCCTCCAACAACTAACTATGGCTACACCTTC.

The J gene is TRBJ2-7, the V gene TRBV7-9; TRBD2 aligns across 10 bases. Germline V gene data show CDR1 as SEHNR and CDR2 as FQNEAQ (reference sequence). Trimming removed 3 bases from V and 3 bases from J; junction bases left unmatched: 8. The CDR3 length is 16 residues. The CDR3 DNA follows: TGTGCCAGCAGCTTCCTCAATCTAGCGGGGGACTACGAGCAGTACTTC. Its protein is CASSFLNLAGDYEQYF.

The V call is TRBV5-1, the J call TRBJ1-2, with D maybe TRBD1 (6 bases). This CDR3 region has 14 residues. The germline gives CDR1 SGHRS, CDR2 YFSETQ. Trimming removed 4 bases from V and 7 bases from J, with 17 bases in between. The CDR3 loop reads CASSPRTTTGGYTF. The CDR3 nucleotides read TGCGCCAGCAGCCCGAGGACCACGACAGGTGGCTACACCTTC.

The V gene is TRBV18, the J gene TRBJ2-7; D gene unclear. The CDR3 consists of 15 residues. Trimming cost V 3 bases and J 5 bases, with 17 bases left between them. Germline loops: CDR1 KGHSH, CDR2 LQKENI. CDR3 DNA sequence: TGTGCCAGCTCACCCCGACCCACAGAAAAGGACGAGCAGTACTTC. Residues: CASSPRPTEKDEQYF. Using reference TRBV18 and TRBJ2-7 for the parts outside the CDR3, the full variable domain is NAGVMQNPRHLVRRRGQEARLRCSPMKGHSHVYWYRQLPEEGLKFMVYLQKENIIDESGMPKERFSAEFPKEGPSILRIQQVVRGDSAAYFCASSPRPTEKDEQYFGPGTRLTVT.

V and J are TRBV5-8 and TRBJ1-3; 8 nucleotides match TRBD1. The germline V gene encodes CDR1 SGHTS and CDR2 YDEGEE. The CDR3 totals 14 residues. The V and J ends lost 5 bases and 2 bases, in that order; junction bases with no gene match: 3. As DNA, the CDR3 is TGTGCCAGCAGTTCGACAGGGGCTGGAAACACCATATATTTT. The encoded protein is CASSSTGAGNTIYF.

The rearrangement links TRBV29-1 to TRBJ2-3; 8 bases match TRBD2. CDR3 length equals 13 residues. Germline CDR1 and CDR2: SQVTM and ANQGSEA. V lost 4 bases, J lost 1 base, and 1 base stayed unmatched. CDR3 in DNA: TGCAGCGTTGGGGGACTAGGCACAGATACGCAGTATTTT. Amino acids: CSVGGLGTDTQYF.

This sequence joins TRBV5-6 and TRBJ2-1; D may be TRBD2 (5 bases). Germline lookup yields CDR1 SGHDT and CDR2 YYEEEE. CDR3 length equals 16 residues. Trimming shortened V by 2 bases and J by 4 bases, and 16 bases separated the two germline ends. The CDR3 DNA reads as TGTGCCAGCAGCTTCCCCCGTCAGACTATATACAATGAGCAGTTCTTC. This translates into CASSFPRQTIYNEQFF.

This chain links TRBV29-1 with TRBJ1-1, with D possibly TRBD1 on 5 matching bases. The length of the CDR3 is 14 residues. Looked up from germline, CDR1 is SQVTM and CDR2 is ANQGSEA. The V gene lost 6 bases and the J gene lost 3 bases, with 17 bases spanning the gap. CDR3 sequence (DNA): TGCAGCGTCCATGTGGGGGGTCTGGACACTGAAGCTTTCTTT. Protein sequence: CSVHVGGLDTEAFF.

This clone was counted once. This chain joins TRBV19 and TRBJ2-7; D assignment may be TRBD1 or TRBD2 (5 bases each). The CDR3 has 14 residues. Trimming removed 6 bases at V and 6 bases at J, with 18 bases between. Germline lookup yields CDR1 LNHDA and CDR2 SQIVND (reference sequence). CDR3 DNA sequence: TGTGCCAGTAGCCCCGGGACGGGGATTGGCGAGCAGTACTTC. Translation: CASSPGTGIGEQYF. Combining the CDR3 with reference TRBV19 and TRBJ2-7 gives the whole variable domain DGGITQSPKYLFRKEGQNVTLSCEQNLNHDAMYWYRQDPGQGLRLIYYSQIVNDFQKGDIAEGYSVSREKKESFPLTVTSAQKNPTAFYLCASSPGTGIGEQYFGPGTRLTVT.

This chain joins TRBV5-1 and TRBJ2-7, with 11 bases lining up with TRBD2. The CDR3 runs to 16 residues. V trimming: 4 bases; J trimming: 3 bases; junction bases outside the gene matches: 9. Germline values: CDR1 SGHRS, CDR2 YFSETQ. The CDR3 DNA follows: TGCGCCAGCAGCCCGACAGGACTAGCGGGCAACTACGAGCAGTACTTC. Protein sequence: CASSPTGLAGNYEQYF.

The chain couples TRBV28 to TRBJ2-1, with 7 bases aligning to TRBD1. The CDR3 is 14 amino acids. CDR1 is MDHEN and CDR2 is SYDVKM in the germline V gene. The trim removed 6 bases at V and 8 bases at J, leaving 10 bases unmatched. CDR3 amino acids: CASRRQGISDEQFF. The DNA for the CDR3 is TGTGCCAGCAGACGACAGGGTATCAGCGATGAGCAGTTCTTC.

Regarding this clone: The sample carries other DNA sequences with the same CDR3. This chain links TRBV5-5 with TRBJ2-5; weak D call: TRBD1 (5 bases). The CDR3 contains 12 residues. The V gene's germline CDR1 is SGHKS and CDR2 YYEKEE (reference sequence). V was shortened by 3 bases and J by 5 bases, with 8 bases between the two germline ends. CDR3 loop: CASSSRAETQYF. The CDR3 DNA reads TGTGCCAGCAGCTCCAGGGCGGAGACCCAGTACTTC.

The CDR3 region has the DNA TGTGCCACCAGCAGAGAGGGGACCAGGAGGGGCACTGAAGCTTTCTTT. It codes for CATSREGTRRGTEAFF. The chain carries TRBV15 and TRBJ1-1, with D possibly being TRBD1 (5 bases). This CDR3 region has 16 residues. Germline V gene lookup returns CDR1 LNHNV and CDR2 YYDKDF (reference sequence). V was shortened by 0 bases and J by 4 bases, with 15 bases between the two germline ends. The complete variable domain, with remaining parts taken from reference TRBV15 and TRBJ1-1, reads DAMVIQNPRYQVTQFGKPVTLSCSQTLNHNVMYWYQQKSSQAPKLLFHYYDKDFNNEADTPDNFQSRRPNTSFCFLDIRSPGLGDTAMYLCATSREGTRRGTEAFFGQGTRLTVV.

The chain couples TRBV5-4 to TRBJ2-7; perhaps TRBD1 as D (6 bases). CDR1 and CDR2 from the germline V gene are SGHNT and YYREEE (reference sequence). The germline V and J ends were trimmed by 4 bases and 3 bases, with 17 bases remaining between them. CDR3 length: 15 residues. The CDR3 sequence: CASSGQRLDLYEQYF. The CDR3 DNA reads as TGTGCCAGCAGCGGACAGCGACTCGACCTCTACGAGCAGTACTTC.

The V gene is TRBV25-1, the J gene TRBJ2-7, with 9 nucleotides matching TRBD1. CDR1 is MGHDK, CDR2 SYGVNS, per germline. CDR3 length: 15 amino acids. J gave up 4 bases and V 4 bases, and 8 bases lay outside the gene matches. CDR3 DNA: TGTGCCAGCAGTGCAACAGGGGGCCCTACTTACGAGCAGTACTTC. It specifies CASSATGGPTYEQYF.

This chain connects TRBV4-2 to TRBJ2-2; 13 bases are a match to TRBD2. Germline V gene data show CDR1 as LGHNA and CDR2 as YNFKEQ. V lost 4 bases, J lost 5 bases, and 4 bases stayed unmatched. This CDR3 is built from 16 residues. CDR3 amino acids: CASSPPGLAGTGELFF. For the CDR3, the DNA is TGTGCCAGCAGCCCGCCGGGACTAGCGGGGACCGGGGAGCTGTTTTTT.

This chain connects TRBV11-2 to TRBJ1-4; 7 nucleotides line up with TRBD1. The CDR3 length is 14 residues. J was trimmed by 7 bases and V by 6 bases; bases with no gene match: 8. The germline V gene has CDR1 SGHAT and CDR2 FQNNGV. In DNA form, the CDR3 reads TGTGCCAGCAGATCGGGGACAGAATCTGAAAAACTGTTTTTT. It yields the protein CASRSGTESEKLFF.

As to this clone: This likely stems from a read error, as it lies one base from a far larger clone. Other DNA variants within this sample encode the same CDR3. CDR3 loop: CSTAGTGVEAFF. In DNA, the CDR3 is TGCAGCACGGCCGGGACGGGGGTTGAAGCTTTCTTT. The gene calls are TRBV29-1 and TRBJ1-1, with TRBD1 as a possible D gene (5 bases). The CDR3 loop spans 12 amino acids. CDR1 and CDR2 from the germline V gene are SQVTM and ANQGSEA. V was shortened by 8 bases and J by 7 bases, with 17 bases between the two germline ends.